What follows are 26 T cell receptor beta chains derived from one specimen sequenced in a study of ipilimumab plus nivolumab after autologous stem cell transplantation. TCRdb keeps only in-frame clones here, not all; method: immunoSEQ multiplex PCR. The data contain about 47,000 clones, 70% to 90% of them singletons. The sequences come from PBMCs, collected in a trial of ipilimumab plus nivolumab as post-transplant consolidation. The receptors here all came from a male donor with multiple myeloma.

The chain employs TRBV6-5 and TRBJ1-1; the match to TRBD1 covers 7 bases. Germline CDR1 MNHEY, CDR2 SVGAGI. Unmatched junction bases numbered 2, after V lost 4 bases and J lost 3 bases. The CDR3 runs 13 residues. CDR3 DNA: TGTGCCAGCAGTTCGACAGGGTACACTGAAGCTTTCTTT. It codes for CASSSTGYTEAFF.

DNA of the CDR3: TGTGCCAGCTCACGAAATAGGGGGACTGAAGCTTTCTTT. It encodes CASSRNRGTEAFF. This chain uses TRBV18 with TRBJ1-1, with D possibly being TRBD1 (6 bases). The CDR3 extends over 13 amino acids. V lost 4 bases, J lost 5 bases, and 11 bases lay in between. CDR1 KGHSH and CDR2 LQKENI come from the germline V gene.

In DNA, the CDR3 is TGTGCCAGCACCCACAGGGGGGTCGGGACCCAGTACTTC. This gives the protein CASTHRGVGTQYF. The rearrangement uses TRBV11-2 and TRBJ2-5, with 8 bases identical to TRBD1. CDR1 is SGHAT and CDR2 is FQNNGV in the germline V gene. V gave up 7 bases and J gave up 7 bases; unmatched junction bases: 8. This CDR3 is 13 amino acids long.

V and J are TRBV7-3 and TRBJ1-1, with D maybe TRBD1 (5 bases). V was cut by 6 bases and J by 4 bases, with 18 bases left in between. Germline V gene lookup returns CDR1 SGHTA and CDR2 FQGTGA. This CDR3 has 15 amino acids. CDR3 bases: TGTGCCAGCAGTTATTTGGGACCGGCGTCCACTGAAGCTTTCTTT. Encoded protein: CASSYLGPASTEAFF.

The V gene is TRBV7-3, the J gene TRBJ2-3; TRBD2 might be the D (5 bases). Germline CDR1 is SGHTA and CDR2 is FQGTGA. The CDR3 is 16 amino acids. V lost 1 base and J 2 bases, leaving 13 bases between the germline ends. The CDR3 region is CASSLRLAGLTDTQYF. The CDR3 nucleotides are TGTGCCAGCAGCTTAAGACTCGCGGGCCTCACAGATACGCAGTATTTT.

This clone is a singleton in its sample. The CDR3 loop reads CASSSQGQIEKLFF. The CDR3, as DNA: TGTGCCAGCAGCTCTCAAGGACAGATAGAAAAACTGTTTTTT. The chain uses TRBV7-3 and TRBJ1-4; a possible D gene is TRBD1 (6 bases). V was pared by 4 bases and J by 8 bases, with 14 bases between. This CDR3 spans 14 amino acids. Per germline, CDR1 SGHTA and CDR2 FQGTGA.

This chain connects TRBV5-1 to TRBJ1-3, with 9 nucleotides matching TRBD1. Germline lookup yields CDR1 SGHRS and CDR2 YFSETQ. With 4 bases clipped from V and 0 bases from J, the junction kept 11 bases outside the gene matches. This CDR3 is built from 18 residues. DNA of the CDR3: TGCGCCAGCAGCCAGGACAGGGGCACCACATCCTCTGGAAACACCATATATTTT. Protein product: CASSQDRGTTSSGNTIYF.

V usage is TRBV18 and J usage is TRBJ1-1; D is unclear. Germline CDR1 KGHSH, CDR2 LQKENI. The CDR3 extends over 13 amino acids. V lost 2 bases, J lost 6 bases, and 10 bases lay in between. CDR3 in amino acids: CASSPVSAAEAFF. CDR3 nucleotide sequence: TGTGCCAGCTCACCAGTCTCGGCGGCTGAAGCTTTCTTT.

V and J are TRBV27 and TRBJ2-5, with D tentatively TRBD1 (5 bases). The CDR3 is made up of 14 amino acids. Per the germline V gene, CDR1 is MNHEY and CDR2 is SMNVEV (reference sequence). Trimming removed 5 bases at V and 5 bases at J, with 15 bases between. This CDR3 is CASSQERGSETQYF. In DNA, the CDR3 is TGTGCCAGCAGTCAGGAAAGGGGAAGTGAGACCCAGTACTTC.

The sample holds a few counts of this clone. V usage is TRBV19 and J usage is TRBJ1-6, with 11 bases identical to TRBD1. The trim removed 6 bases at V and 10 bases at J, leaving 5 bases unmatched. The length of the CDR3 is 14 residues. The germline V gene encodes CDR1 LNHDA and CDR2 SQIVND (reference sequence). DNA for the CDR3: TGTGCCAGTAGGACGGGACAGGGGGTCTCACCCCTCCACTTT. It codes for CASRTGQGVSPLHF. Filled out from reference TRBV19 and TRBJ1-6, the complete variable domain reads DGGITQSPKYLFRKEGQNVTLSCEQNLNHDAMYWYRQDPGQGLRLIYYSQIVNDFQKGDIAEGYSVSREKKESFPLTVTSAQKNPTAFYLCASRTGQGVSPLHFGNGTRLTVT.

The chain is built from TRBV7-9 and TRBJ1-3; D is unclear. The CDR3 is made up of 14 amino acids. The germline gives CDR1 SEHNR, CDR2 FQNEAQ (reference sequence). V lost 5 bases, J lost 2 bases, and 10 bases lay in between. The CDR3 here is CASSAMAAGNTIYF. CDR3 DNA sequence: TGTGCCAGCAGCGCAATGGCGGCTGGAAACACCATATATTTT. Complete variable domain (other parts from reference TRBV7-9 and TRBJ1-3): DTGVSQNPRHKITKRGQNVTFRCDPISEHNRLYWYRQTLGQGPEFLTYFQNEAQLEKSRLLSDRFSAERPKGSFSTLEIQRTEQGDSAMYLCASSAMAAGNTIYFGEGSWLTVV.

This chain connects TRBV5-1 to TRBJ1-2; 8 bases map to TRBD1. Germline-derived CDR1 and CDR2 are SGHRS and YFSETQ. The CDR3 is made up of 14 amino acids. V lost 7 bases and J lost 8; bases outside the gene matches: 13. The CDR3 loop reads CASSSGQGKLGYTF. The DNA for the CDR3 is TGCGCCAGCTCTTCCGGACAGGGCAAATTGGGCTACACCTTC.

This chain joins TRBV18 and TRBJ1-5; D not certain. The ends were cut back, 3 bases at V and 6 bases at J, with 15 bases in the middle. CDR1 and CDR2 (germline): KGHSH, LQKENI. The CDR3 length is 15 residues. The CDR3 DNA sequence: TGTGCCAGCTCACCGGACGTAAGCGTGGGTCAGCCCCAGCATTTT. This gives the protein CASSPDVSVGQPQHF.

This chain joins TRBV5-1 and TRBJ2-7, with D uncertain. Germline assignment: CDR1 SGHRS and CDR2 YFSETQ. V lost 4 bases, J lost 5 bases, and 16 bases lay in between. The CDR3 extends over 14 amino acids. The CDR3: CASSPRTYPNEQYF. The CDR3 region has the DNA TGCGCCAGCAGCCCACGAACTTACCCCAACGAGCAGTACTTC.

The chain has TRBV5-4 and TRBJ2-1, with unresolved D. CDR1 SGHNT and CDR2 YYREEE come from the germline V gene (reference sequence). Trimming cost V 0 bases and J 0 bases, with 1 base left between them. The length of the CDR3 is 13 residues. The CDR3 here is CASSLDSYNEQFF. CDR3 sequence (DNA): TGTGCCAGCAGCTTGGACTCCTACAATGAGCAGTTCTTC.

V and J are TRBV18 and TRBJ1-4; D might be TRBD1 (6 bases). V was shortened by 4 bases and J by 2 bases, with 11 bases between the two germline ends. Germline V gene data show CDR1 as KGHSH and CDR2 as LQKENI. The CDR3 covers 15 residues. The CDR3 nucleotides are TGTGCCAGCTCACTGTCCAGGGGCACTAATGAAAAACTGTTTTTT. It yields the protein CASSLSRGTNEKLFF.

CDR3 loop: CASSFGMSSGANVLTF. CDR3 nucleotide sequence: TGTGCCAGCAGCTTTGGAATGAGCTCTGGGGCCAACGTCCTGACTTTC. The chain is built from TRBV7-9 and TRBJ2-6; D ambiguous. There are 16 residues in the CDR3. The germline V gene encodes CDR1 SEHNR and CDR2 FQNEAQ (reference sequence). Deletions cut 3 bases from V and 0 bases from J, with 9 bases between.

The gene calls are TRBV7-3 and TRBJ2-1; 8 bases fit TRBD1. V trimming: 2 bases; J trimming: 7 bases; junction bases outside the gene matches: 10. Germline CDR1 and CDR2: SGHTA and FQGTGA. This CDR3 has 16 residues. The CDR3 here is CASSLAPRGLGNEQFF. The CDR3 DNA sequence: TGTGCCAGCAGCTTAGCGCCCAGGGGGCTGGGGAATGAGCAGTTCTTC. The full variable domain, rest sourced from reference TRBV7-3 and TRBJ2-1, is GAGVSQTPSNKVTEKGKYVELRCDPISGHTALYWYRQSLGQGPEFLIYFQGTGAADDSGLPNDRFFAVRPEGSVSTLKIQRTERGDSAVYLCASSLAPRGLGNEQFFGPGTRLTVL.

The CDR3 protein is CASSPGPGEKYF. CDR3 in DNA: TGTGCCAGCTCACCGGGACCAGGGGAGAAGTACTTC. The rearrangement uses TRBV18 and TRBJ2-7; tentatively, D is TRBD1 (6 bases). This CDR3 has 12 residues. V was clipped by 3 bases and J by 11 bases, with 14 bases between them. The germline V gene encodes CDR1 KGHSH and CDR2 LQKENI.

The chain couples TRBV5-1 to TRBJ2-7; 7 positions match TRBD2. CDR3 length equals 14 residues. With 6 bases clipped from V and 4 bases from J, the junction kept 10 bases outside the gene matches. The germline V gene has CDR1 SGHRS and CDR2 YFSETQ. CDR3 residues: CASTPGGSWYEQYF. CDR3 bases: TGCGCCAGCACACCTGGCGGGAGCTGGTACGAGCAGTACTTC.

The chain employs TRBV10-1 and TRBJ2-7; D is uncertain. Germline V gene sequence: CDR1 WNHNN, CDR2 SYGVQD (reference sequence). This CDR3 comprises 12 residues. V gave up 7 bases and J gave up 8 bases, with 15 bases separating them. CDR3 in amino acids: CASTDGSVKQYF. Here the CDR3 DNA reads TGCGCCAGCACGGACGGAAGCGTCAAGCAGTACTTC.

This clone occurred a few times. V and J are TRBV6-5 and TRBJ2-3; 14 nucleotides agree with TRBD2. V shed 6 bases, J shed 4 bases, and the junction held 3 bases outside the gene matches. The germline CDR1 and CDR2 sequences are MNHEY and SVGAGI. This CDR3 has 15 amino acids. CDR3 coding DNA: TGTGCCAGCAGGACGACTAGCGGGGGGGCAGATACGCAGTATTTT. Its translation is CASRTTSGGADTQYF.

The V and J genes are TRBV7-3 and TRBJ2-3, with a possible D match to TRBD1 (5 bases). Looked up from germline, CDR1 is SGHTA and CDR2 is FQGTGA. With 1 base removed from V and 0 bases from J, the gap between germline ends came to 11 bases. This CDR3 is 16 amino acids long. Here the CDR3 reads CASSLRGQGSTDTQYF. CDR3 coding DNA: TGTGCCAGCAGCTTAAGGGGCCAGGGCAGCACAGATACGCAGTATTTT.

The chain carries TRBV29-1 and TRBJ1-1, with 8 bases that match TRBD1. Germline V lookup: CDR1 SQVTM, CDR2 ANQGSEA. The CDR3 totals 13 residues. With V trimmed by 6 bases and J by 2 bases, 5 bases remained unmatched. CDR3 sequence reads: CSVWTGRNTEAFF. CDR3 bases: TGCAGCGTCTGGACAGGGAGAAACACTGAAGCTTTCTTT.

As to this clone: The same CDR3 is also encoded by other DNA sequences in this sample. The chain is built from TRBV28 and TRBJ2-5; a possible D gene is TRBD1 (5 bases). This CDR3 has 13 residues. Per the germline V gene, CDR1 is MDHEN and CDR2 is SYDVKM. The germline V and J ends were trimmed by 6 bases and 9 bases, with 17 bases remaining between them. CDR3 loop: CASSGQGLRAQYF. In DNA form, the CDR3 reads TGTGCCAGCAGCGGGCAGGGCCTTCGGGCCCAGTACTTC.

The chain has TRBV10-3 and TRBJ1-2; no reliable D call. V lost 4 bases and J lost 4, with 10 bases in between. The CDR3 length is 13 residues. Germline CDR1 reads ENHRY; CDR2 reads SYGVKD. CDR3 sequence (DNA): TGTGCCATCAGTGCGGGGAATTCCTATGGCTACACCTTC. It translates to CAISAGNSYGYTF.